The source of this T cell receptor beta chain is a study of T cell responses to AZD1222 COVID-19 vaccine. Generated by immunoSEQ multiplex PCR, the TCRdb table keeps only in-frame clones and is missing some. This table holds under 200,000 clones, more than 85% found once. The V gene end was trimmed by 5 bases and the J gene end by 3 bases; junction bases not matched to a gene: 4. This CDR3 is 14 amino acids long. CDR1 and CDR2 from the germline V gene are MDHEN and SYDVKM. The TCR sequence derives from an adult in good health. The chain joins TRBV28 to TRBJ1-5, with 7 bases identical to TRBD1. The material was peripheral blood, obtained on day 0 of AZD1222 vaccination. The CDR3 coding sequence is TGTGCCAGCAGTCGGGACAGCTCCAATCAGCCCCAGCATTTT. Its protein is CASSRDSSNQPQHF.